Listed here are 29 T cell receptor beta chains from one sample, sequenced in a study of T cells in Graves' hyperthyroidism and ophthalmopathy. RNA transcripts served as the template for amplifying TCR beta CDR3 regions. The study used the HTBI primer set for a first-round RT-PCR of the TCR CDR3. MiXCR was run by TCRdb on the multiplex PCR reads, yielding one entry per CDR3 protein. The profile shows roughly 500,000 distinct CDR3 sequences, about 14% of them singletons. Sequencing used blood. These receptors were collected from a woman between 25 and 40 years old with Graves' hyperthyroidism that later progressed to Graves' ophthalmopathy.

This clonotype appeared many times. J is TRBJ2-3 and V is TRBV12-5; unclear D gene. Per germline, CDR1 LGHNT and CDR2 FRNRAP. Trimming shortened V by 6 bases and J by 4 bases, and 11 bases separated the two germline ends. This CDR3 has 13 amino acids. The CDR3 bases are TGTGCTAGTGGGCCTTTGGGCTCAGATACGCAGTATTTT. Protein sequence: CASGPLGSDTQYF.

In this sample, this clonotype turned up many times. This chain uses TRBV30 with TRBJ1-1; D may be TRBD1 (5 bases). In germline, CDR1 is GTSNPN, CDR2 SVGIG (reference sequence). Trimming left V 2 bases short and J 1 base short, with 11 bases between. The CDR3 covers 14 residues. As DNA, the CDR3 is TGTGCCTGGAGTTCGGGGACGGCGAACACTGAAGCTTTCTTT. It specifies CAWSSGTANTEAFF.

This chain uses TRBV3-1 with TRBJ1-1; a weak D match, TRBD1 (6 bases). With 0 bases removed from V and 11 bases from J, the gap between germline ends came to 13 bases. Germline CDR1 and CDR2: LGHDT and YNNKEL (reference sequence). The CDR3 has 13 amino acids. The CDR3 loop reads CASSQEARGGAFF. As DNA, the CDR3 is TGTGCCAGCAGCCAAGAAGCAAGGGGGGGCGCTTTCTTT.

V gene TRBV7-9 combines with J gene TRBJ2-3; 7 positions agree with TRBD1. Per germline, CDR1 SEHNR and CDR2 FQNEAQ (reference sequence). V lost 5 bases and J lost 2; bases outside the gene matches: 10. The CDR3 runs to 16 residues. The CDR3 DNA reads TGTGCCAGCAGCCCTCCCGGGACAGCGCTCACAGATACGCAGTATTTT. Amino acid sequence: CASSPPGTALTDTQYF. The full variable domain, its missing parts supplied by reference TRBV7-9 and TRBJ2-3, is DTGVSQNPRHKITKRGQNVTFRCDPISEHNRLYWYRQTLGQGPEFLTYFQNEAQLEKSRLLSDRFSAERPKGSFSTLEIQRTEQGDSAMYLCASSPPGTALTDTQYFGPGTRLTVL.

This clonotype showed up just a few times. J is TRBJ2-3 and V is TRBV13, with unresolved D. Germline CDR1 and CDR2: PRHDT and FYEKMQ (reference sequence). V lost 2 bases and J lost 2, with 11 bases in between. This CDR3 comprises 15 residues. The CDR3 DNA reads TGTGCCAGCAGCTTACCCCCACAGAACACAGATACGCAGTATTTT. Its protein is CASSLPPQNTDTQYF. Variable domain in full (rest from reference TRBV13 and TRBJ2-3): AAGVIQSPRHLIKEKRETATLKCYPIPRHDTVYWYQQGPGQDPQFLISFYEKMQSDKGSIPDRFSAQQFSDYHSELNMSSLELGDSALYFCASSLPPQNTDTQYFGPGTRLTVL.

CDR3 in DNA: TGCAGTGCTAGCATATTCACAGGGGAGCAGTTCTTC. Protein product: CSASIFTGEQFF. V is TRBV20-1 and J is TRBJ2-1; TRBD1 might be the D (6 bases). The CDR3 spans 12 residues. Germline CDR1 is DFQATT and CDR2 is SNEGSKA (reference sequence). Between the trimmed V and J ends, which lost 3 bases and 10 bases, there was a span of 13 bases.

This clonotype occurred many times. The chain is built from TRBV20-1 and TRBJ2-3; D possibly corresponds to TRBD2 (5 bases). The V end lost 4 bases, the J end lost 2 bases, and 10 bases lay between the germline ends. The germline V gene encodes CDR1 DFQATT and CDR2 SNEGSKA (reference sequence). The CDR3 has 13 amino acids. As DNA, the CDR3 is TGCAGTGCTAAGGAGGCGATCACAGATACGCAGTATTTT. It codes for CSAKEAITDTQYF.

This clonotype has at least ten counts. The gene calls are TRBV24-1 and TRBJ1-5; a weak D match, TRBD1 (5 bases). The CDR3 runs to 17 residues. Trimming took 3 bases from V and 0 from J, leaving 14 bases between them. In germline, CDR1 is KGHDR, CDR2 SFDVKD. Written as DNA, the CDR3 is TGTGCCACCAGTGATGGGACCCAAGGTCATAGCAATCAGCCCCAGCATTTT. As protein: CATSDGTQGHSNQPQHF.

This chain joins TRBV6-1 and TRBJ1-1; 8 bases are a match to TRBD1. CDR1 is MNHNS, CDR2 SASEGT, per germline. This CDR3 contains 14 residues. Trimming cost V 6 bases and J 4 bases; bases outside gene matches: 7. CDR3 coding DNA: TGTGCCAGCAGAGAATACAGGGGGAGCACTGAAGCTTTCTTT. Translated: CASREYRGSTEAFF.

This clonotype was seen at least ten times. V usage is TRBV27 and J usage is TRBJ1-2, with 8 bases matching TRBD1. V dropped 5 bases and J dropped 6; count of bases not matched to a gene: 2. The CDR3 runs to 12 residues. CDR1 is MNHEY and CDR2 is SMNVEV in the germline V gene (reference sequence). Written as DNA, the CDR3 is TGTGCCAGCAGTCTGACAGGGGATGGCTACACCTTC. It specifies CASSLTGDGYTF.

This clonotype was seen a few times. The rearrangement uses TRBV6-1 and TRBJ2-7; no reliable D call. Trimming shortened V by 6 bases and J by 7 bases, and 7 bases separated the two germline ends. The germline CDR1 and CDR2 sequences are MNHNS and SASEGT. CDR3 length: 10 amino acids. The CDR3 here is CASSAGEQYF. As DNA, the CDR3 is TGTGCCAGCAGCGCTGGTGAGCAGTACTTC.

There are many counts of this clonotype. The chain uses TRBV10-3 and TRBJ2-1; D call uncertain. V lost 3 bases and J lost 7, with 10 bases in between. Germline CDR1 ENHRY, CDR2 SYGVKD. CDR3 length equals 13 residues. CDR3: CAISEVSRNEQFF. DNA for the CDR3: TGTGCCATCAGTGAAGTCTCCCGGAATGAGCAGTTCTTC.

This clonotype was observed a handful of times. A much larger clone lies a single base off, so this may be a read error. The CDR3 spells CASSVGLAGGPNIGELFF. CDR3 sequence (DNA): TGTGCCAGCAGCGTGGGACTAGCGGGAGGGCCAAACATCGGGGAGCTGTTTTTT. The chain employs TRBV2 and TRBJ2-2, with TRBD2 matching 16 bases. The CDR3 runs 18 residues. The germline V gene has CDR1 SNHLY and CDR2 FYNNEI.

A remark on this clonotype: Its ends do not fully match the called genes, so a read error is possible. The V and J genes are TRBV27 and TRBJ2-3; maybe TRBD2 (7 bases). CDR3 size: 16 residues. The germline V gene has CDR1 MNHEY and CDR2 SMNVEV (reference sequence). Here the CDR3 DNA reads TGTGCCACCAGTTCCCTGGGGGCGGGAGTGGCAGATACGGAGTATTTT. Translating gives CATSSLGAGVADTEYF.

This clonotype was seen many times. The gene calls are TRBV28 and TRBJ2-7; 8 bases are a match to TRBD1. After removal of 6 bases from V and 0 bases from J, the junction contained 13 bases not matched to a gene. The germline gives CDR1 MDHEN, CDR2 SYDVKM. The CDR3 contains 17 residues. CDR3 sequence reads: CASSRPPLGQASYEQYF. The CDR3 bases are TGTGCCAGCAGCCGCCCCCCACTGGGACAGGCCTCCTACGAGCAGTACTTC.

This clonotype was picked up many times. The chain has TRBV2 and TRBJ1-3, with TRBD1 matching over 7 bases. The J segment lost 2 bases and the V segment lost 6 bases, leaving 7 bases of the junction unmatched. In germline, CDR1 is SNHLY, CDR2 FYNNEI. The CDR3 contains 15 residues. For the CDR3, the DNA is TGTGCCAGCAGCCGTAGGACAGGTACTGGAAACACCATATATTTT. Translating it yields CASSRRTGTGNTIYF.

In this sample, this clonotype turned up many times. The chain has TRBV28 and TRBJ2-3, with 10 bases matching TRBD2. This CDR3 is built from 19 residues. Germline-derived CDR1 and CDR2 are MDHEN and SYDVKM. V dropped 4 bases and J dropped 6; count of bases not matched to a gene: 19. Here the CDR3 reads CASSSPAPHLAGVGDTQYF. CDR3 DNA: TGTGCCAGCAGTTCGCCGGCGCCCCATCTAGCGGGAGTAGGGGATACGCAGTATTTT.

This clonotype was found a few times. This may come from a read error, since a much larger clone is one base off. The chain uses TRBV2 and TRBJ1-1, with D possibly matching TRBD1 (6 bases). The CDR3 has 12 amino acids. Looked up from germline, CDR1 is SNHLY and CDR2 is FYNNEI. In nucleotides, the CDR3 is TGTGCCAGCAGGGGAGGGGGAACTGAAGCTCTCTTT. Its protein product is CASRGGGTEALF.

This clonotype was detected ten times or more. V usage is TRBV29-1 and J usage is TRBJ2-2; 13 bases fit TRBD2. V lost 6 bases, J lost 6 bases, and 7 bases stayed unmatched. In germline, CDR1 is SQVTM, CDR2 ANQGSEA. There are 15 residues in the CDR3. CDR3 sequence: CSVGGGLAGSGELFF. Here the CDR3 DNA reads TGCAGCGTGGGGGGGGGACTAGCGGGATCCGGGGAGCTGTTTTTT.

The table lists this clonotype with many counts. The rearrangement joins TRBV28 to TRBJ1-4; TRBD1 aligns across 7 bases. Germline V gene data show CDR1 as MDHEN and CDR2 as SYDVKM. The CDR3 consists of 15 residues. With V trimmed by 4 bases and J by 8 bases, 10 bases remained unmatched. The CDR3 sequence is CASSSPQGVSEKLFF. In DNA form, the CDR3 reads TGTGCCAGCAGTTCGCCCCAGGGGGTTAGCGAAAAACTGTTTTTT.

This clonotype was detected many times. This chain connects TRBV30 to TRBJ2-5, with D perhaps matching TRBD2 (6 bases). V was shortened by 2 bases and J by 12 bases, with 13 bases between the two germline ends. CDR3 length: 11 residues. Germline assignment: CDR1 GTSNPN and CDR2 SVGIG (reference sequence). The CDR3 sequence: CAWSSGGLEYF. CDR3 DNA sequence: TGTGCCTGGAGTTCCGGGGGACTGGAGTACTTC.

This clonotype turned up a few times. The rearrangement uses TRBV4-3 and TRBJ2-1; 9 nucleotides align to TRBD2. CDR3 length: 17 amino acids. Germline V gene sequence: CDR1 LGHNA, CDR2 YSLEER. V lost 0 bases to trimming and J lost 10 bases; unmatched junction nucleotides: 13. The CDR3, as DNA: TGCGCCAGCAGCCAAGACCGAATGATAGCGGGAGTGGGGGAGCAGTTCTTC. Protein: CASSQDRMIAGVGEQFF.

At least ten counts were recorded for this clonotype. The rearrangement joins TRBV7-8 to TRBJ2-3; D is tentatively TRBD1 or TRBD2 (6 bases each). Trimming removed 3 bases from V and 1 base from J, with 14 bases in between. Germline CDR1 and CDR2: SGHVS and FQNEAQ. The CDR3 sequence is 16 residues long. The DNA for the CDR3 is TGTGCCAGCAGCTTGCAATTGGGGGGCGGCACAGATACGCAGTATTTT. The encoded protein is CASSLQLGGGTDTQYF.

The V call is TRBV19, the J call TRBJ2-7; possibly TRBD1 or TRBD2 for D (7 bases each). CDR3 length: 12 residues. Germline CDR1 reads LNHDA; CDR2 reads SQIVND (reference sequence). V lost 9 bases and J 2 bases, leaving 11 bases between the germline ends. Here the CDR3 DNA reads TGTGCCAGATCAGGGGGGGCCTACGAGCAGTACTTC. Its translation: CARSGGAYEQYF.

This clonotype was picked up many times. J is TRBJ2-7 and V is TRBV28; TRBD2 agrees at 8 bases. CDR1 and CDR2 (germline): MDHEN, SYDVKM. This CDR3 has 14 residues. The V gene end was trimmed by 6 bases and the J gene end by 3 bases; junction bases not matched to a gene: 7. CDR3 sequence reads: CASRPWRGDYEQYF. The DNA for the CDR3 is TGTGCCAGCAGACCCTGGCGGGGGGACTACGAGCAGTACTTC.

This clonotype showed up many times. In DNA form, the CDR3 reads TGTGCCAGCAGTAACCAGGGGAGAGACACTGAAGCTTTCTTT. It specifies CASSNQGRDTEAFF. The V gene is TRBV6-1, the J gene TRBJ1-1; tentatively, D is TRBD1 (6 bases). Germline V CDR1 and CDR2: MNHNS, SASEGT. With 5 bases removed from V and 3 bases from J, the gap between germline ends came to 13 bases. This CDR3 spans 14 amino acids.

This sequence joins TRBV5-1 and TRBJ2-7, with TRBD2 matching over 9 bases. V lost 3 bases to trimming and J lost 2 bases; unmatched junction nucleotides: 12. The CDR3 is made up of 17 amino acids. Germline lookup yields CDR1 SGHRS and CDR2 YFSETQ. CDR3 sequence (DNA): TGCGCCAGCAGCTGGCCACAGGGTCTAGCGGGACCCTACGAGCAGTACTTC. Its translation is CASSWPQGLAGPYEQYF. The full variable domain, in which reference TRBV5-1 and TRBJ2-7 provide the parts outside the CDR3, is KAGVTQTPRYLIKTRGQQVTLSCSPISGHRSVSWYQQTPGQGLQFLFEYFSETQRNKGNFPGRFSGRQFSNSRSEMNVSTLELGDSALYLCASSWPQGLAGPYEQYFGPGTRLTVT.

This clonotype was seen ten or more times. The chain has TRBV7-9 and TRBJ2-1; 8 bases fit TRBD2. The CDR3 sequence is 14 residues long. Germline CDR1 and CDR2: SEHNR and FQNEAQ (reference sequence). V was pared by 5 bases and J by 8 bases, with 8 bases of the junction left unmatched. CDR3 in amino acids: CASSTPGTSYEQFF. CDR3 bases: TGTGCCAGCAGCACCCCCGGGACTAGTTATGAGCAGTTCTTC.

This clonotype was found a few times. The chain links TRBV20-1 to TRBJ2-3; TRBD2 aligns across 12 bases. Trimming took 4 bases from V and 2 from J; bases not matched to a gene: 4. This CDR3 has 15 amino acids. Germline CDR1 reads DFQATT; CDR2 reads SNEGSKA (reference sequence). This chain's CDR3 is CSANRLAGATDTQYF. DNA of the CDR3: TGCAGTGCTAACAGACTAGCGGGAGCCACAGATACGCAGTATTTT.